This T cell receptor beta chain stems from a study of blood T cells in healthy people across ages. As for the study in general: Template switching picked up about one barcoded beta molecule for each two T cells.

A word on this clonotype: Its antigen remains unknown.

For the second PCR, which ran for about 7 to 11 cycles, a sample-barcoded 5' primer and a J-beta primer mix were used. TCRdb reprocessed the 5' RACE reads with MiXCR, giving one entry per CDR3 protein. The repertoire includes about 800,000 distinct CDR3 sequences, 58% of them detected once, and about 20% sits in the top ten. Findings and limits, study-wide: Naive and antigen-experienced cells could not be conclusively compared, given unsorted PBMCs. Diversity estimates from one million T cells were considered underestimates.

This TCR was sampled from a man under 40 in good health. The sample taken for sequencing was blood.

CDR3 loop: CASSLWQGASSNQPQHF. CDR3 nucleotide sequence: TGTGCCAGCAGCTTGTGGCAGGGGGCTTCGAGCAATCAGCCCCAGCATTTT. The rearrangement links TRBV7-9 to TRBJ1-5, with 8 bases lining up with TRBD1. J lost 1 base, V lost 3 bases, and 8 bases had no gene match. CDR1 and CDR2 (germline): SEHNR, FQNEAQ (reference sequence). The CDR3 sequence is 17 residues long.